This TCR beta chain emerged from a study of T cells expressing NK-cell markers. For the study at large: It was sorted CD3+CD56+NKG2C+, CD3+CD56+NKG2C- and CD3+CD56-NKG2C+ T cells that supplied the TCR beta repertoires.

Of note for this clonotype: Its antigen is unknown.

Reprocessing the 5' RACE reads, TCRdb reports a single entry for every CDR3 protein and omits DNA. Recorded for this sample: fewer than 40,000 distinct CDR3 sequences. Overall study findings and caveats: These clonotypes additionally ranked first within the CD3+CD56-NKG2C+ fraction of a few donors.

The CDR3 is 18 amino acids. CDR1 is SGHAT and CDR2 is FQNNGV in the germline V gene. The material sequenced was blood T cells: a sorted CD56 or NKG2C T cell subset, CD4+ or CD8+ T cells, or bulk PBMC T cells (not recorded which). The chain recombines TRBV11-2 with TRBJ2-6; TCRdb picks TRBD1, but there is no DNA to check that call. The receptor's source is a woman aged 18-70 years in good health. CDR3 region: CASSLTGDYPSGANVLTF.